This passage covers 30 T cell receptor beta chains from one sample sequenced in a study of beta chain features in type 1 diabetes. Whole-study results and caveats: There was a moderate but significant shortening of TCRB CDR3s in all four CD4+ subsets of Type 1 diabetes patients.

Every isolated RNA sample was fully reverse transcribed, so sequencing captured expressed TCRB transcripts. Profiling relied on immunoSEQ multiplex PCR, and the TCRdb table lists in-frame clones only, not all of them. The data contain roughly 340,000 clones, about 13% of them singletons. Their antigens remain unidentified. Input material: naive CD4+ T cells from blood. The receptors shown here come from a woman aged 18 to 35 with type 1 diabetes.

In its sample, this clone was seen a few times. The CDR3 DNA follows: TGTGCCAGCAGCTTTGGGACAGGGTCCTACAATGAGCAGTTCTTC. Translation: CASSFGTGSYNEQFF. The rearrangement uses TRBV9 and TRBJ2-1, with 9 bases that match TRBD1. This CDR3 is built from 15 residues. The V gene's germline CDR1 is SGDLS and CDR2 YYNGEE. V dropped 4 bases and J dropped 1; count of bases not matched to a gene: 3. Combining the CDR3 with reference TRBV9 and TRBJ2-1 gives the whole variable domain DSGVTQTPKHLITATGQRVTLRCSPRSGDLSVYWYQQSLDQGLQFLIQYYNGEERAKGNILERFSAQQFPDLHSELNLSSLELGDSALYFCASSFGTGSYNEQFFGPGTRLTVL.

This clone was counted between two and nine times. The chain has TRBV7-8 and TRBJ2-7; D may be TRBD1 (5 bases). Per the germline V gene, CDR1 is SGHVS and CDR2 is FQNEAQ. This CDR3 contains 14 residues. V gave up 3 bases and J gave up 3 bases, with 12 bases separating them. The CDR3 is CASSFNSDSYEQYV. Here the CDR3 DNA reads TGTGCCAGCAGCTTTAATTCTGACAGCTACGAGCAGTACGTC.

This clone was detected a few times. The chain links TRBV10-2 to TRBJ1-2, with 9 bases identical to TRBD1. The CDR3 is 13 residues long. Germline lookup yields CDR1 WSHSY and CDR2 SAAADI. V lost 8 bases and J lost 6; bases outside the gene matches: 7. Written as DNA, the CDR3 is TGCGCCAGCCTTTCTTGGGACAGGGATGGCTACACCTTC. Translating it yields CASLSWDRDGYTF.

This chain joins TRBV9 and TRBJ1-5; no clear D. The V and J ends lost 0 bases and 3 bases respectively, with 7 bases between them. The CDR3 has 14 amino acids. The germline CDR1 and CDR2 sequences are SGDLS and YYNGEE. CDR3 amino acids: CASSVGENNQPQHF. The CDR3 DNA sequence: TGTGCCAGCAGCGTAGGCGAGAACAATCAGCCCCAGCATTTT.

The table lists this clone with a few counts. V usage is TRBV28 and J usage is TRBJ2-7, with TRBD1 matching 8 bases. The CDR3 totals 15 residues. Germline assignment: CDR1 MDHEN and CDR2 SYDVKM. The J segment lost 5 bases and the V segment lost 5 bases, leaving 11 bases of the junction unmatched. The CDR3 region is CASSMQTGVGHEQYF. CDR3 coding DNA: TGTGCCAGCAGTATGCAGACAGGGGTAGGGCACGAGCAGTACTTC.

This clone appeared a few times. In DNA form, the CDR3 reads TGTGCCAGTACGGACAGGGGAAGCGAGCAGTACTTC. Translating gives CASTDRGSEQYF. The V call is TRBV28, the J call TRBJ2-7; TRBD1 aligns across 9 bases. The CDR3 spans 12 residues. The V gene end was trimmed by 9 bases and the J gene end by 6 bases; junction bases not matched to a gene: 6. Germline loops: CDR1 MDHEN, CDR2 SYDVKM.

This clone was observed a handful of times. The chain has TRBV29-1 and TRBJ2-7; D call uncertain. Germline values: CDR1 SQVTM, CDR2 ANQGSEA. V was pared by 2 bases and J by 3 bases, with 5 bases between. The CDR3 extends over 11 amino acids. The CDR3 DNA reads as TGCAGCGTTGAAAACTACTACGAGCAGTACTTC. Amino acids: CSVENYYEQYF.

The rearrangement links TRBV4-3 to TRBJ2-3; 9 bases agree with TRBD2. The CDR3 consists of 16 residues. The ends lost 1 base at V and 6 bases at J; junction bases unmatched: 8. Per the germline V gene, CDR1 is LGHNA and CDR2 is YSLEER. The CDR3 sequence: CASSQGLAGSPDTQYF. CDR3 in DNA: TGCGCCAGCAGCCAAGGGCTAGCGGGGTCCCCGGATACGCAGTATTTT.

The J gene is TRBJ2-7, the V gene TRBV18; 12 bases match TRBD2. J gave up 7 bases and V 6 bases, and 4 bases lay outside the gene matches. Germline loops: CDR1 KGHSH, CDR2 LQKENI. The CDR3 runs 13 residues. CDR3 nucleotide sequence: TGTGCCAGCTCCCGACTAGCGGGAGTAGAGCAGTACGTC. Its translation is CASSRLAGVEQYV.

The V gene is TRBV6-5, the J gene TRBJ1-1, with unresolved D. The CDR3 contains 11 residues. The V gene lost 10 bases and the J gene lost 4 bases, with 10 bases spanning the gap. Germline V gene data show CDR1 as MNHEY and CDR2 as SVGAGI. For the CDR3, the DNA is TGTGCCATACGACGGGGCACTGAAGCTTTCTTT. This encodes CAIRRGTEAFF.

This clone was counted between two and nine times. The J gene is TRBJ2-7, the V gene TRBV28, with D perhaps TRBD2 (5 bases). The CDR3 length is 15 residues. Between the trimmed V and J ends, which lost 2 bases and 0 bases, there was a span of 11 bases. Per the germline V gene, CDR1 is MDHEN and CDR2 is SYDVKM. CDR3 coding DNA: TGTGCCAGCAGTTTACTAGTGGCGGGCTCCTACGAGCAGTACTTC. Its protein is CASSLLVAGSYEQYF.

This clone was detected only a few times. The V gene is TRBV7-6, the J gene TRBJ1-2; TRBD1 matches 7 bases. The junction had 6 bases not matched to a gene; V was cut back by 5 bases and J by 0 bases. Germline loops: CDR1 SGHVS, CDR2 FNYEAQ. CDR3 size: 15 residues. CDR3 residues: CASSKGTEANYGYTF. DNA of the CDR3: TGTGCCAGCAGCAAAGGGACAGAAGCTAACTATGGCTACACCTTC.

This chain uses TRBV7-3 with TRBJ1-2; a possible D gene is TRBD1 (5 bases). The CDR3 sequence is 15 residues long. Germline assignment: CDR1 SGHTA and CDR2 FQGTGA. V was trimmed by 1 base and J by 8 bases, leaving 17 bases between them. The DNA of the CDR3 is TGTGCCAGCAGCTTAATGGGGAGGGGCTCTGGGGGCTACACCTTC. This translates into CASSLMGRGSGGYTF. Full variable domain (outside the CDR3, taken from reference TRBV7-3 and TRBJ1-2): GAGVSQTPSNKVTEKGKYVELRCDPISGHTALYWYRQSLGQGPEFLIYFQGTGAADDSGLPNDRFFAVRPEGSVSTLKIQRTERGDSAVYLCASSLMGRGSGGYTFGSGTRLTVV.

The V and J genes are TRBV7-6 and TRBJ2-1, with D tentatively TRBD2 (6 bases). Trimming removed 5 bases from V and 9 bases from J, with 17 bases in between. Germline V gene sequence: CDR1 SGHVS, CDR2 FNYEAQ. This CDR3 region has 14 residues. The CDR3 DNA reads as TGTGCCAGCAGCAAAGACCCCCTAGCGAGTGAGCAGTTCTTC. It yields the protein CASSKDPLASEQFF.

This clone occurred a few times. The gene calls are TRBV30 and TRBJ2-3; D ambiguous. V lost 4 bases to trimming and J lost 3 bases, with 5 bases between them. CDR3 length: 11 residues. In germline, CDR1 is GTSNPN, CDR2 SVGIG (reference sequence). The CDR3 bases are TGTGCCTGGACAAATACAGATACGCAGTATTTT. Its protein product is CAWTNTDTQYF.

CDR3 DNA sequence: TGTGCCAGCTCCAGGGGTCGAGTCGAGCAGTACTTC. It codes for CASSRGRVEQYF. This chain joins TRBV2 and TRBJ2-7; D possibly corresponds to TRBD1 (6 bases). This CDR3 has 12 residues. The germline gives CDR1 SNHLY, CDR2 FYNNEI. Trimming stripped 8 bases from V and 6 bases from J, with 14 bases between.

The chain combines TRBV7-9 with TRBJ1-1; perhaps TRBD1 as D (6 bases). V was trimmed by 1 base and J by 3 bases, leaving 9 bases between them. There are 14 residues in the CDR3. CDR1 is SEHNR, CDR2 FQNEAQ, per germline (reference sequence). The CDR3 bases are TGTGCCAGCAGCTTAGTTCCAGGGGACACTGAAGCTTTCTTT. It translates to CASSLVPGDTEAFF. The full variable domain, in which reference TRBV7-9 and TRBJ1-1 provide the parts outside the CDR3, is DTGVSQNPRHKITKRGQNVTFRCDPISEHNRLYWYRQTLGQGPEFLTYFQNEAQLEKSRLLSDRFSAERPKGSFSTLEIQRTEQGDSAMYLCASSLVPGDTEAFFGQGTRLTVV.

The J gene is TRBJ1-1, the V gene TRBV30; D is unresolved. The germline gives CDR1 GTSNPN, CDR2 SVGIG (reference sequence). The CDR3 sequence is 13 residues long. V was clipped by 2 bases and J by 3 bases, with 10 bases between them. The DNA of the CDR3 is TGTGCCTGGAGTAGTCAGGAGGACACTGAAGCTTTCTTT. It codes for CAWSSQEDTEAFF.

This clone was seen only a few times. This chain joins TRBV5-5 and TRBJ2-4; TRBD1 matches at 7 bases. CDR1 is SGHKS and CDR2 is YYEKEE in the germline V gene (reference sequence). The CDR3 contains 13 residues. Trimming cost V 4 bases and J 5 bases; bases outside gene matches: 3. The chain's CDR3 is CASSRQGENIQYF. CDR3 in DNA: TGTGCCAGCAGCAGACAGGGTGAAAACATTCAGTACTTC.

This chain connects TRBV7-9 to TRBJ1-1; 7 positions match TRBD1. Germline CDR1 reads SEHNR; CDR2 reads FQNEAQ (reference sequence). The CDR3 runs 13 residues. V was pared by 5 bases and J by 5 bases, with 5 bases of the junction left unmatched. The CDR3 loop is CASSRQGKTEAFF. CDR3 DNA: TGTGCCAGCAGCCGACAGGGAAAGACTGAAGCTTTCTTT.

The gene calls are TRBV11-2 and TRBJ1-1, with D hard to call. The germline V and J ends were trimmed by 3 bases and 6 bases, with 17 bases remaining between them. Per the germline V gene, CDR1 is SGHAT and CDR2 is FQNNGV. The CDR3 runs to 15 residues. This CDR3 reads CASSLGGIGSAEAFF. Here the CDR3 DNA reads TGTGCCAGCAGCTTGGGTGGTATCGGGAGTGCTGAAGCTTTCTTT. Full variable domain (outside the CDR3, taken from reference TRBV11-2 and TRBJ1-1): EAGVAQSPRYKIIEKRQSVAFWCNPISGHATLYWYQQILGQGPKLLIQFQNNGVVDDSQLPKDRFSAERLKGVDSTLKIQPAKLEDSAVYLCASSLGGIGSAEAFFGQGTRLTVV.

The chain has TRBV7-3 and TRBJ2-7; D might be TRBD2 (7 bases). The V gene's germline CDR1 is SGHTA and CDR2 FQGTGA. Trimming shortened V by 5 bases and J by 6 bases, and 17 bases separated the two germline ends. This CDR3 is 14 amino acids long. The CDR3 spells CASSPGGRAGEQYF. The DNA of the CDR3 is TGTGCCAGCAGCCCGGGGGGCCGAGCCGGCGAGCAGTACTTC.

The chain uses TRBV5-6 and TRBJ2-7, with D maybe TRBD1 (6 bases). V lost 4 bases, J lost 1 base, and 21 bases lay in between. The CDR3 extends over 17 amino acids. The V gene's germline CDR1 is SGHDT and CDR2 YYEEEE. The CDR3 sequence: CASSPTWGQGNSYEQYV. CDR3 nucleotides: TGTGCCAGCAGCCCTACCTGGGGCCAGGGGAATTCCTACGAGCAGTACGTC.

In this sample, this clone turned up a few times. This chain connects TRBV5-1 to TRBJ2-4; D unclear. V dropped 0 bases and J dropped 0 bases, with 4 bases sitting between them. Germline V lookup: CDR1 SGHRS, CDR2 YFSETQ. The CDR3 sequence is 14 residues long. The CDR3 loop reads CASSLAGAKNIQYF. The CDR3 region has the DNA TGCGCCAGCAGCTTGGCAGGAGCCAAAAACATTCAGTACTTC.

This clone was counted between two and nine times. The chain couples TRBV12-5 to TRBJ2-1; the D gene is possibly TRBD2 (5 bases). CDR1 is LGHNT and CDR2 is FRNRAP in the germline V gene. V lost 0 bases, J lost 8 bases, and 5 bases lay in between. The CDR3 has 12 residues. The CDR3 reads CASGLVADEQFF. The CDR3 nucleotides read TGTGCTAGTGGTTTGGTAGCGGATGAGCAGTTCTTC.

This clone came up a few times. The chain has TRBV28 and TRBJ2-7, with D uncertain. The V gene lost 3 bases and the J gene lost 2 bases, with 2 bases spanning the gap. CDR1 and CDR2 from the germline V gene are MDHEN and SYDVKM. The CDR3 is made up of 11 amino acids. The CDR3 DNA is TGTGCCAGCAGTTTCGCCTACGAGCAGTACTTC. Amino acid sequence: CASSFAYEQYF.

This clone was seen a few times. The CDR3, as DNA: TGTGCCAGCAGCTTAGGAACCGGGACAGGGGGCAGGAATGAGCAGTTCTTC. It yields the protein CASSLGTGTGGRNEQFF. This rearrangement joins TRBV7-6 to TRBJ2-1; 12 nucleotides agree with TRBD1. The CDR3 is 17 amino acids. Germline lookup yields CDR1 SGHVS and CDR2 FNYEAQ. The V and J ends lost 1 base and 7 bases, in that order; junction bases with no gene match: 8. The full variable domain, rest sourced from reference TRBV7-6 and TRBJ2-1, is GAGVSQSPRYKVTKRGQDVALRCDPISGHVSLYWYRQALGQGPEFLTYFNYEAQQDKSGLPNDRFSAERPEGSISTLTIQRTEQRDSAMYRCASSLGTGTGGRNEQFFGPGTRLTVL.

The chain is built from TRBV6-6 and TRBJ1-2; D is unresolved. Germline values: CDR1 MNHNY, CDR2 SVGAGI (reference sequence). This CDR3 is 12 amino acids long. The V gene lost 5 bases and the J gene lost 4 bases, with 8 bases spanning the gap. CDR3 in DNA: TGTGCCAGCAGTCCCGTCAGCTATGGCTACACCTTC. Protein product: CASSPVSYGYTF.

This clone was counted between two and nine times. The CDR3 region has the DNA TGCGCCAGCAGCTTAGAACAGGGGATTTATGGCTACACCTTC. This encodes CASSLEQGIYGYTF. The genes are TRBV5-1 and TRBJ1-2; 7 bases are a match to TRBD1. This CDR3 is 14 amino acids long. CDR1 is SGHRS and CDR2 is YFSETQ in the germline V gene. J was trimmed by 5 bases and V by 2 bases; bases with no gene match: 6.

This clone was picked up a small number of times. The V gene is TRBV5-4, the J gene TRBJ2-1; 9 bases fit TRBD2. The CDR3 has 14 residues. Germline V gene data show CDR1 as SGHNT and CDR2 as YYREEE (reference sequence). V trimming: 3 bases; J trimming: 7 bases; junction bases outside the gene matches: 5. The CDR3 protein is CASSWGLAGNEQFF. The CDR3 nucleotides are TGTGCCAGCAGCTGGGGACTAGCCGGGAATGAGCAGTTCTTC.